This T cell receptor beta chain derives from a study of shared clonotypes between healthy human individuals. The CDR3 totals 15 residues. Germline assignment: CDR1 KGHSH and CDR2 LQKENI. V lost 0 bases to trimming and J lost 6 bases, with 15 bases between them. TCRdb's table, derived via immunoSEQ multiplex PCR, lists solely in-frame clones and lacks some. Here the sample spans 950,000 to 1,200,000 clones, around three quarters being singletons. This clone has more than one count but fewer than ten. Sequencing used memory CD4+ T cells from PBMCs. Indicated subset: CD45RA-negative fraction. The receptor was isolated from a man between 18 and 29 years old in good health. Some clones in this sample may be carry-over from other donors' samples. The chain couples TRBV18 to TRBJ2-7; TRBD1 is a possible D gene (6 bases). The CDR3 DNA follows: TGTGCCAGCTCACCACCGTCTACAGGGCAACGCGAGCAGTACTTC. It encodes CASSPPSTGQREQYF.